These 27 T cell receptor beta chains came from one sample sequenced in a study of T-cell memory formation after mild COVID-19. MiXCR, applied by TCRdb to the 5' RACE reads, yields one record per CDR3 protein. The repertoire holds 450,000 or so distinct CDR3 sequences, with roughly 25% as singletons. Sequencing was performed on PBMCs or a T cell subset sorted from them (not recorded which). The receptors originated from an adult woman who had mild COVID-19 (a few samples of this study predate the infection). Cell type and time point are not known.

The chain has TRBV6-1 and TRBJ2-5; 11 bases agree with TRBD1. Germline assignment: CDR1 MNHNS and CDR2 SASEGT. Trimming removed 4 bases from V and 5 bases from J; junction bases left unmatched: 12. The CDR3 is 17 amino acids. The CDR3 DNA reads as TGTGCCAGCAGTGTCCTCCTAGGACAGGGGGCGGCGGAGACCCAGTACTTC. It yields the protein CASSVLLGQGAAETQYF.

The chain employs TRBV30 and TRBJ1-2; possible D gene TRBD1, 6 bases. There are 13 residues in the CDR3. Germline V gene sequence: CDR1 GTSNPN, CDR2 SVGIG (reference sequence). V lost 4 bases to trimming and J lost 4 bases, with 13 bases between them. The CDR3 reads CAWNRENFYGYTF. The CDR3 region has the DNA TGTGCCTGGAACAGGGAGAACTTCTATGGCTACACCTTC.

This clonotype was seen only a few times. Here the CDR3 reads CASSQVSDVAKNIQYF. As DNA, the CDR3 is TGTGCCAGCAGCCAAGTATCTGACGTAGCCAAAAACATTCAGTACTTC. The chain uses TRBV4-2 and TRBJ2-4; D is unresolved. Trimming stripped 1 base from V and 0 bases from J, with 10 bases between. Germline loops: CDR1 LGHNA, CDR2 YNFKEQ. There are 16 residues in the CDR3.

The chain is built from TRBV28 and TRBJ2-7; a possible D gene is TRBD1 (5 bases). V was trimmed by 7 bases and J by 3 bases, leaving 13 bases between them. The length of the CDR3 is 13 residues. CDR1 and CDR2 from the germline V gene are MDHEN and SYDVKM. Here the CDR3 reads CASTGPLLYEQYF. CDR3 nucleotide sequence: TGTGCCAGCACAGGGCCCCTCCTCTACGAGCAGTACTTC. The full variable domain, its missing parts supplied by reference TRBV28 and TRBJ2-7, is DVKVTQSSRYLVKRTGEKVFLECVQDMDHENMFWYRQDPGLGLRLIYFSYDVKMKEKGDIPEGYSVSREKKERFSLILESASTNQTSMYLCASTGPLLYEQYFGPGTRLTVT.

This clonotype has just a few counts. The CDR3 sequence is CASSKAAGSGNEQFF. CDR3 bases: TGTGCCAGCAGCAAGGCAGCGGGAAGTGGCAATGAGCAGTTCTTC. The chain has TRBV7-9 and TRBJ2-1; TRBD2 matches at 7 bases. Germline CDR1 is SEHNR and CDR2 is FQNEAQ (reference sequence). Trimming at V came to 5 bases and at J to 6 bases, leaving 10 bases not matched to a gene. The CDR3 consists of 15 residues.

This chain uses TRBV5-4 with TRBJ1-2; D is possibly TRBD1 (6 bases). The germline CDR1 and CDR2 sequences are SGHNT and YYREEE (reference sequence). The CDR3 consists of 13 residues. V was shortened by 1 base and J by 6 bases, with 10 bases between the two germline ends. In DNA form, the CDR3 reads TGTGCCAGCAGCTTGAGGTACAGGGATGGCTACACCTTC. Translated, it gives CASSLRYRDGYTF.

This clonotype showed up just a few times. The V call is TRBV24-1, the J call TRBJ2-2, with 11 positions matching TRBD2. CDR1 is KGHDR, CDR2 SFDVKD, per germline. This CDR3 is 19 amino acids long. J was trimmed by 2 bases and V by 3 bases; bases with no gene match: 10. CDR3 coding DNA: TGTGCCACCAGTGATCCCCCAGGGACTAGCGGATCCAACACCGGGGAGCTGTTTTTT. This encodes CATSDPPGTSGSNTGELFF.

CDR3 in DNA: TGTGCCATCAGTGATGGACTAGCGGGAGGGGACAATGAGCAGTTCTTC. Protein: CAISDGLAGGDNEQFF. The rearrangement joins TRBV10-3 to TRBJ2-1; 15 positions agree with TRBD2. Germline loops: CDR1 ENHRY, CDR2 SYGVKD. V shed 3 bases and J 5 bases; nucleotides not matched to a gene: 2. CDR3 length: 16 amino acids.

The DNA for the CDR3 is TGTGCCAGCAGCTCTCGGAGCGGGAGGTCCTACAATGAGCAGTTCTTC. Translating gives CASSSRSGRSYNEQFF. The chain has TRBV7-9 and TRBJ2-1; 9 bases fit TRBD2. Germline assignment: CDR1 SEHNR and CDR2 FQNEAQ (reference sequence). The CDR3 has 16 residues. Unmatched junction bases numbered 5, after V lost 4 bases and J lost 1 base.

The rearrangement joins TRBV7-3 to TRBJ1-2; D might be TRBD1 (5 bases). The CDR3 has 13 amino acids. Germline V lookup: CDR1 SGHTA, CDR2 FQGTGA. V lost 5 bases to trimming and J lost 3 bases, with 10 bases between them. DNA of the CDR3: TGTGCCAGCAGCCGGGACGGATACTATGGCTACACCTTC. This encodes CASSRDGYYGYTF.

The chain uses TRBV12-3 or TRBV12-4 and TRBJ1-5; 8 positions match TRBD1. This CDR3 is 14 amino acids long. The J segment lost 7 bases and the V segment lost 5 bases, leaving 7 bases of the junction unmatched. The CDR3 sequence is CASSPGQVGQPQHF. Written as DNA, the CDR3 is TGTGCCAGCAGTCCGGGACAGGTCGGCCAGCCCCAGCATTTT.

The rearrangement links TRBV29-1 to TRBJ1-1; 8 bases line up with TRBD1. Germline V gives CDR1 SQVTM, CDR2 ANQGSEA. This CDR3 is built from 14 residues. V trimming: 1 base; J trimming: 5 bases; junction bases outside the gene matches: 6. CDR3 in DNA: TGCAGCGTTGAAGTAGACAGGGGCGGAACTGAAGCTTTCTTT. It encodes CSVEVDRGGTEAFF.

This clonotype was detected only a few times. V usage is TRBV5-1 and J usage is TRBJ2-6; D is unclear. Trimming took off 4 bases at V and 0 bases at J, with 5 bases between the two ends. The CDR3 length is 14 residues. Germline CDR1 and CDR2: SGHRS and YFSETQ. CDR3 region: CASSPDSGANVLTF. The CDR3 DNA follows: TGCGCCAGCAGCCCGGACTCTGGGGCCAACGTCCTGACTTTC.

The table lists this clonotype with a few counts. A junction boundary mismatches the germline segment, possibly from a read error. The J gene is TRBJ2-7, the V gene TRBV12-3 or TRBV12-4; TRBD1 matches 8 bases. The CDR3 sequence is 14 residues long. The CDR3, as DNA: TGTGCCAGCAGCCTAGACAGGGGCTCCAACGAGCAGTACTTC. The encoded protein is CASSLDRGSNEQYF.

The rearrangement links TRBV19 to TRBJ2-2, with TRBD1 as a possible D gene (6 bases). Deletions cut 7 bases from V and 4 bases from J, with 16 bases between. The germline gives CDR1 LNHDA, CDR2 SQIVND (reference sequence). The CDR3 covers 15 residues. The CDR3 is CASTPMTGATGELFF. In nucleotides, the CDR3 is TGTGCCAGTACCCCTATGACAGGTGCCACCGGGGAGCTGTTTTTT. Variable domain in full (rest from reference TRBV19 and TRBJ2-2): DGGITQSPKYLFRKEGQNVTLSCEQNLNHDAMYWYRQDPGQGLRLIYYSQIVNDFQKGDIAEGYSVSREKKESFPLTVTSAQKNPTAFYLCASTPMTGATGELFFGEGSRLTVL.

This clonotype has ten or more counts. V gene TRBV6-1 combines with J gene TRBJ2-5; possibly TRBD1 or TRBD2 for D (5 bases each). The germline CDR1 and CDR2 sequences are MNHNS and SASEGT. The ends were cut back, 2 bases at V and 2 bases at J, with 9 bases in the middle. The CDR3 consists of 14 residues. The CDR3 reads CASSEYGGQETQYF. As DNA, the CDR3 is TGTGCCAGCAGTGAATATGGGGGACAAGAGACCCAGTACTTC.

The chain couples TRBV11-2 to TRBJ2-7; 12 nucleotides align to TRBD2. V gave up 6 bases and J gave up 5 bases; unmatched junction bases: 8. Germline loops: CDR1 SGHAT, CDR2 FQNNGV. CDR3 length: 15 residues. This CDR3 reads CASSFPSGGAHEQYF. The DNA of the CDR3 is TGTGCCAGCAGTTTTCCTAGCGGGGGGGCCCACGAGCAGTACTTC.

The V and J genes are TRBV3-1 and TRBJ2-1; D not resolved. With 4 bases removed from V and 8 bases from J, the gap between germline ends came to 18 bases. Germline CDR1 and CDR2: LGHDT and YNNKEL (reference sequence). This CDR3 region has 15 residues. CDR3 amino acids: CASSPATRIVDEQFF. CDR3 in DNA: TGTGCCAGCAGCCCAGCCACCCGAATAGTGGATGAGCAGTTCTTC.

This rearrangement joins TRBV20-1 to TRBJ2-2, with TRBD2 matching 7 bases. Germline CDR1 reads DFQATT; CDR2 reads SNEGSKA (reference sequence). The CDR3 loop spans 16 amino acids. Unmatched junction bases numbered 4, after V lost 0 bases and J lost 0 bases. DNA for the CDR3: TGCAGTGCTAGAGACTACGCGGGAGCGAACACCGGGGAGCTGTTTTTT. It is translated as CSARDYAGANTGELFF.

This clonotype was seen only a few times. The chain joins TRBV6-5 to TRBJ1-6; TRBD1 matches 8 bases. The germline gives CDR1 MNHEY, CDR2 SVGAGI. The ends lost 0 bases at V and 16 bases at J; junction bases unmatched: 5. This CDR3 has 13 residues. The CDR3 DNA is TGTGCCAGCAGTTACTCGACAGGGGACAATCTCCACTTT. It encodes CASSYSTGDNLHF.

This chain connects TRBV20-1 to TRBJ2-3; perhaps TRBD1 as D (6 bases). Germline CDR1 and CDR2: DFQATT and SNEGSKA (reference sequence). The V end lost 3 bases, the J end lost 4 bases, and 17 bases lay between the germline ends. The CDR3 has 15 amino acids. For the CDR3, the DNA is TGCAGTGCTAGGGGAATAGGACAGTCCCCAGATACGCAGTATTTT. Its translation is CSARGIGQSPDTQYF.

This clonotype turned up a few times. CDR3 sequence: CAWSLFLGTVRSGNTIYF. For the CDR3, the DNA is TGTGCCTGGAGTTTATTCCTCGGGACAGTTCGCTCTGGAAACACCATATATTTT. The chain carries TRBV30 and TRBJ1-3; TRBD1 matches 7 bases. Germline V gives CDR1 GTSNPN, CDR2 SVGIG (reference sequence). The CDR3 has 18 residues. The V segment lost 2 bases and the J segment 0 bases; nucleotides outside the gene matches: 13.

This clonotype was seen a handful of times. V and J are TRBV12-3 or TRBV12-4 and TRBJ1-2; D gene unclear. Trimming took off 5 bases at V and 5 bases at J, with 15 bases between the two ends. This CDR3 is built from 14 residues. The CDR3 DNA follows: TGTGCCAGCAGTCACCCCCCTATAGGTTATGGCTACACCTTC. Amino acid sequence: CASSHPPIGYGYTF.

The chain couples TRBV12-3 or TRBV12-4 to TRBJ2-3; 7 bases line up with TRBD2. This CDR3 is 16 amino acids long. V lost 7 bases to trimming and J lost 4 bases; unmatched junction nucleotides: 14. In DNA form, the CDR3 reads TGTGCCAGCATTCCCCCTTTGGGGGGGATCTCAGATACGCAGTATTTT. This gives the protein CASIPPLGGISDTQYF.

This clonotype has a handful of counts. V usage is TRBV30 and J usage is TRBJ1-2; possibly TRBD1 for D (5 bases). In germline, CDR1 is GTSNPN, CDR2 SVGIG (reference sequence). CDR3 length equals 14 residues. With 4 bases removed from V and 5 bases from J, the gap between germline ends came to 17 bases. CDR3 in amino acids: CAWISGGFGYGYTF. DNA for the CDR3: TGTGCCTGGATCTCCGGGGGGTTTGGGTATGGCTACACCTTC. Full variable domain (rest looked up from reference TRBV30 and TRBJ1-2): SQTIHQWPATLVQPVGSPLSLECTVEGTSNPNLYWYRQAAGRGLQLLFYSVGIGQISSEVPQNLSASRPQDRQFILSSKKLLLSDSGFYLCAWISGGFGYGYTFGSGTRLTVV.

The chain recombines TRBV5-1 with TRBJ2-3, with D perhaps matching TRBD2 (6 bases). Germline assignment: CDR1 SGHRS and CDR2 YFSETQ. With 3 bases removed from V and 0 bases from J, the gap between germline ends came to 17 bases. This CDR3 region has 17 residues. CDR3 sequence reads: CASSSSLGTASTDTQYF. In DNA form, the CDR3 reads TGCGCCAGCAGCTCTTCTCTAGGGACTGCGAGCACAGATACGCAGTATTTT.

This clonotype has at least ten counts. This chain connects TRBV6-5 to TRBJ2-1; 8 positions agree with TRBD2. The CDR3 totals 15 residues. Unmatched junction bases numbered 9, after V lost 2 bases and J lost 9 bases. The germline V gene encodes CDR1 MNHEY and CDR2 SVGAGI. In nucleotides, the CDR3 is TGTGCCAGCAGTTACAGCGGGGGAGCCATGGGTGAGCAGTTCTTC. This gives the protein CASSYSGGAMGEQFF.